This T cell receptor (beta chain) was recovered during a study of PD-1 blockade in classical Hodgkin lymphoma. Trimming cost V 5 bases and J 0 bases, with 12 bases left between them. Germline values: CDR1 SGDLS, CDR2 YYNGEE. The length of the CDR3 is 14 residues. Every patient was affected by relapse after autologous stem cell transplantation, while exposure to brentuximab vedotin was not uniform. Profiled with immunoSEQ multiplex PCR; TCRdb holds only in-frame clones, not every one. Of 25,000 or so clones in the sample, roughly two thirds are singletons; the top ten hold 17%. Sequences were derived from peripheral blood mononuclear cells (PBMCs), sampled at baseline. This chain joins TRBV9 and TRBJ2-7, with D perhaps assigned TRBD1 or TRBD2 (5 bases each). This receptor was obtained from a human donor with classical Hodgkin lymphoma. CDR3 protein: CASSVGVISYEQYF. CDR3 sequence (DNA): TGTGCCAGCAGTGTGGGGGTGATCTCCTACGAGCAGTACTTC.